A single sample gave rise to the 5 T cell receptor beta chains below, sequenced in a study of blood T cell repertoires in COVID-19. The repertoire was sequenced with immunoSEQ multiplex PCR; TCRdb's copy has only in-frame clones and lacks some. The sample lists around 12,000 clones; approximately 91% were seen once. Sequencing was done on a sample of peripheral blood. The receptors shown here come from a human donor in a cohort sampled during active COVID-19.

The chain links TRBV5-1 to TRBJ1-1; 9 bases are shared with TRBD1. Looked up from germline, CDR1 is SGHRS and CDR2 is YFSETQ. The CDR3 contains 16 residues. The V gene end was trimmed by 2 bases and the J gene end by 5 bases; junction bases not matched to a gene: 10. The CDR3 DNA follows: TGCGCCAGCAGCTTCAAACCGGGACAGGGAGGAACTGAAGCTTTCTTT. Residues: CASSFKPGQGGTEAFF.

V usage is TRBV19 and J usage is TRBJ2-7, with D possibly TRBD1 on 5 matching bases. This CDR3 has 16 amino acids. CDR1 and CDR2 (germline): LNHDA, SQIVND (reference sequence). V was shortened by 4 bases and J by 5 bases, with 21 bases between the two germline ends. This CDR3 reads CASSNGPWGRVDEQYF. CDR3 sequence (DNA): TGTGCCAGTAGTAACGGCCCCTGGGGCAGGGTGGACGAGCAGTACTTC. Combining the CDR3 with reference TRBV19 and TRBJ2-7 gives the whole variable domain DGGITQSPKYLFRKEGQNVTLSCEQNLNHDAMYWYRQDPGQGLRLIYYSQIVNDFQKGDIAEGYSVSREKKESFPLTVTSAQKNPTAFYLCASSNGPWGRVDEQYFGPGTRLTVT.

This chain links TRBV28 with TRBJ2-5, with 9 bases lining up with TRBD2. The ends lost 10 bases at V and 0 bases at J; junction bases unmatched: 15. Per germline, CDR1 MDHEN and CDR2 SYDVKM. The CDR3 runs 17 residues. In nucleotides, the CDR3 is TGTGCCACCAGGGAAATGGTTGTAGCGGGAGACCAAGAGACCCAGTACTTC. Translation gives CATREMVVAGDQETQYF.

This rearrangement joins TRBV13 to TRBJ1-2; D uncertain. V was cut by 4 bases and J by 4 bases, with 7 bases left in between. CDR1 PRHDT and CDR2 FYEKMQ come from the germline V gene (reference sequence). The CDR3 is 12 residues long. CDR3 amino acids: CASSSGGYGYTF. CDR3 DNA sequence: TGTGCCAGCAGCTCTGGAGGCTATGGCTACACCTTC.

The rearrangement uses TRBV27 and TRBJ1-6; possible D gene TRBD1, 5 bases. The CDR3 covers 19 residues. The V gene's germline CDR1 is MNHEY and CDR2 SMNVEV (reference sequence). Trimming stripped 3 bases from V and 0 bases from J, with 18 bases between. CDR3 DNA sequence: TGTGCCAGCAGTTTCTTTGTGGGGGGTCAGAGCTCCTATAATTCACCCCTCCACTTT. Protein product: CASSFFVGGQSSYNSPLHF.